This TCR beta chain originates from a study of identical twins. Broader study findings: Part of the zero-insertion signal could reflect confounding by invariant MAIT and iNKT cells. High-abundance cord blood beta clonotypes had fewer insertions; memory repertoires showed none.

Each donor (without exception) was a healthy Caucasian. TCRdb re-analysed the 5' RACE reads in MiXCR, keeping a single row per CDR3 protein. The table shows a few hundred thousand distinct CDR3 sequences, with roughly a quarter occurring only once. The ends were cut back, 6 bases at V and 5 bases at J, with 13 bases in the middle. Per the germline V gene, CDR1 is SQVTM and CDR2 is ANQGSEA. CDR3 length: 12 residues. The table lists this clonotype with a few counts. What it recognizes is unknown. These data also formed part of another study, on T cells expressing NK-cell markers. That study reports: Dominant NKG2C+ clonotypes were found to form about 1.0-7.0% of CD8+ T cells in six donors.

Sequences were obtained from CD4+ T cells sorted from blood. The rearrangement joins TRBV29-1 to TRBJ2-5, with D possibly TRBD1 on 7 matching bases. This sequence was found in a woman aged 18-29 years in good health. CDR3 in amino acids: CSVRGAGETQYF. The CDR3 DNA sequence: TGCAGCGTCAGGGGGGCAGGGGAGACCCAGTACTTC.